The T cell receptor (beta chain) described here comes from a study of T cell changes during pregnancy in multiple sclerosis. The data were produced by immunoSEQ multiplex PCR, yet TCRdb's version contains in-frame clones alone and is incomplete. The data hold about 77,000 clones, with approximately 94% observed a single time. The CDR3 totals 16 residues. V was shortened by 6 bases and J by 8 bases, with 22 bases between the two germline ends. CDR1 is LNHDA, CDR2 SQIVND, per germline (reference sequence). The clonotype was recovered from a female donor in good health, enrolled as a control in a pregnancy study. The material sequenced was peripheral blood, taken after pregnancy. V and J are TRBV19 and TRBJ1-4; D gene uncertain. CDR3 DNA sequence: TGTGCCAGTAGCCTCGGACCGGGATTTAATTGGGAAAAACTGTTTTTT. Amino acids: CASSLGPGFNWEKLFF.